The sequence of this T cell receptor beta chain was determined in a study of shared T cell receptors in the human thymus (dated by TCRdb to about 2021). The study in broad terms: The study examined how self-reactive, shared T-cell receptor alpha chains are generated in the human thymus.

Points on this clone: What this receptor recognizes is not known. Qualities for individual bases were not recorded, and no much larger clone is one base off.

Libraries came from the immunoSEQ multiplex PCR assay. TCRdb re-hosts the immuneACCESS table, in-frame sequences only. Its copies lack some clones; in the studies checked, an unresolved V gene accounts for under half of them, and the cause for the rest is not known. Present in this sample are hundreds of thousands of clones, around 85% of which were seen just once. 0.008% to 0.011% of the sample is taken by the ten largest. The CDR3 holds 16 amino acids from the cysteine to the phenylalanine. CDR3 DNA is the only sequence kept; it has 48 bases, read in frame from the first base. Per the germline V gene, KGHSH is the CDR1 and LQKENI is the CDR2. V is pared back by 4 bases and J by 1 base, with 16 bases lying between the germline termini. These sequences were also reported in another study, on human thymus T cells. The second study reports: Donors were immunologically healthy infants undergoing open corrective cardiac surgery for congenital heart defects in Finland. Thymus tissue was collected as surgical resects that were removed during corrective cardiac surgery. Biased V and J gene segment usage appeared to be present in both thymic and peripheral blood repertoires. The related research reported highly overlapping thymic TCR repertoires among unrelated individuals. The study used eight infant thymus samples plus four related peripheral blood samples to characterize TCR alpha and beta repertoires. The infant donors were roughly 6 to 244 days old, and the cohort included six or seven males and a couple of females. Thymocytes were released mechanically from tissue and stored at -70 °C as pellets of 10-30 million cells. Genomic DNA was extracted from frozen cell pellets with a QIAsymphony instrument. TCRB and TCRAD loci were amplified from a standardized quantity of quality-controlled genomic DNA using the immunoSEQ multiplex PCR assay. The amplicons covered the V(D)J region and were long enough to include the CDR3 and to identify the V and J genes. Amplicon sequencing was performed on an Illumina platform through the commercial immunoSEQ service. Primer bias and sequencing errors were corrected as previously described, and TCRAD and TCRB definitions were based on the IMGT database. Analysis of the repertoires was done with immunoSEQ Analyzer 3.0 and VDJTools and included basic statistics, V/J segment usage, diversity estimates, rarefaction and pairwise overlap. Diversity was estimated using the Chao1, ChaoE, Efron-Thisted, Shannon and inverse Simpson indices, and was also estimated on datasets down-sampled to the size of the smallest sample. For repertoire overlap, CDR3 nucleotide sequence, V gene and J gene had to match strictly, and clustering was done by Jaccard-based multidimensional scaling. On average, thymus samples yielded roughly 800,000 unique TCRB clonotypes, whereas blood samples yielded roughly 80,000.

This sequence was found in a girl under three years old with a congenital heart defect. Donor details come from another sample of the same person, matched by shared clones. The chain couples TRBV18 to TRBJ1-1, with the D segment identity uncertain. The specimen sequenced was thymocytes. The sequence in DNA is TGTGCCAGCTCACGTACGGGTCCTGAGAGGAACACTGAAGCTTTCTTT. Its amino acids are CASSRTGPERNTEAFF. When the CDR3 is completed using the reference TRBV18 and TRBJ1-1 genes on either side, the full variable domain is NAGVMQNPRHLVRRRGQEARLRCSPMKGHSHVYWYRQLPEEGLKFMVYLQKENIIDESGMPKERFSAEFPKEGPSILRIQQVVRGDSAAYFCASSRTGPERNTEAFFGQGTRLTVV.